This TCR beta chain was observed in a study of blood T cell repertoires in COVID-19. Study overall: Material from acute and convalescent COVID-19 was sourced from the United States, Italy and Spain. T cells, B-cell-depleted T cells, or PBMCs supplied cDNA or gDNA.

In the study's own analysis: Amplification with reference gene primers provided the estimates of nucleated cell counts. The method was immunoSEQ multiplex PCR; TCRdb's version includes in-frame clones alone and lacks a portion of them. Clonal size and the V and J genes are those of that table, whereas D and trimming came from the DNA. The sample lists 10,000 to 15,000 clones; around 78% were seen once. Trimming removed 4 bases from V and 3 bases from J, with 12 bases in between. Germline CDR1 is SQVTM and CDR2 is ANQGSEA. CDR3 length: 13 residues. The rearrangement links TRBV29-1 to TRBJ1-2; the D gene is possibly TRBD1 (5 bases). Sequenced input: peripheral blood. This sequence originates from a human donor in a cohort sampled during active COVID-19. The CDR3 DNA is TGCAGCGTTGCGTCAGGGTTGGACTATGGCTACACCTTC. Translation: CSVASGLDYGYTF.